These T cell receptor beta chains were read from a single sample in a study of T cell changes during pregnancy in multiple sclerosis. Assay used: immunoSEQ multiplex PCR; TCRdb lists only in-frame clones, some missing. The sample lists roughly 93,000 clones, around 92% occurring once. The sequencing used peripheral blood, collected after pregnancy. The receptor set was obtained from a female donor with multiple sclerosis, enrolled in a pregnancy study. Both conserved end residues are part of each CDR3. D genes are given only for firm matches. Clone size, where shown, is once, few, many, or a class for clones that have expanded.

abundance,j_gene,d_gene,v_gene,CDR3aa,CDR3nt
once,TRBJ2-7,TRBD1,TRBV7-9,CASSAGQGDYEQYF,TGTGCCAGCAGCGCCGGACAGGGGGACTACGAGCAGTACTTC
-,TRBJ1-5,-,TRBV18,CASSPNTGRGQPQHF,TGTGCCAGCTCACCAAATACAGGGAGGGGACAGCCCCAGCATTTT
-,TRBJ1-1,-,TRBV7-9,CASSLDFIDTEAFF,TGTGCCAGCAGCTTAGATTTTATAGACACTGAAGCTTTCTTT
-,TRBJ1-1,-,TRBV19,CASSGTLPTEAFF,TGTGCCAGTAGTGGCACGCTTCCCACTGAAGCTTTCTTT
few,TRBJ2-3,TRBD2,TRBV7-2,CASSPTSGGAGDTQYF,TGTGCCAGCAGCCCGACTAGCGGGGGGGCCGGAGATACGCAGTATTTT
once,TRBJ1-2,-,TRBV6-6,CASSYSREAPDYTF,TGTGCCAGCAGTTACTCGCGGGAAGCTCCTGACTACACCTTC
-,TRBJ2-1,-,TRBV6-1,CASNIQAGDRNEQFF,TGTGCCAGCAACATCCAGGCAGGGGATCGAAATGAGCAGTTCTTC
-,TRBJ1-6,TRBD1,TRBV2,CASSADRGSPLHF,TGTGCCAGCAGTGCTGACAGGGGATCACCCCTCCACTTT
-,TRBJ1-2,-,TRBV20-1,CSAKGARGYTF,TGCAGTGCTAAAGGGGCGAGGGGCTACACCTTC
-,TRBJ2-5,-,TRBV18,CASSPTSGETQYF,TGTGCCAGCTCACCGACTAGTGGTGAGACCCAGTACTTC
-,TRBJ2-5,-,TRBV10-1,CASSGQTTQETQYF,TGCGCCAGCAGTGGGCAGACAACCCAAGAGACCCAGTACTTC
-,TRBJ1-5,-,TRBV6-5,CASSLNSNQPQHF,TGTGCCAGCAGTCTAAATAGCAATCAGCCCCAGCATTTT
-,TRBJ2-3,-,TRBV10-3,CAINEQGSTDTQYF,TGTGCCATCAACGAACAGGGTAGCACAGATACGCAGTATTTT
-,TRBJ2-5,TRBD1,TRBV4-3,CASSQGGGASETQYF,TGCGCCAGCAGCCAAGGAGGGGGCGCATCGGAGACCCAGTACTTC
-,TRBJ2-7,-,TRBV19,CASSPTSYYEQYF,TGTGCCAGTAGTCCTACTAGTTACTACGAGCAGTACTTC
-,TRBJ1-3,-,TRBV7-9,CASSLAQGSGGNTIYF,TGTGCCAGCAGCTTAGCGCAGGGATCGGGCGGAAACACCATATATTTT
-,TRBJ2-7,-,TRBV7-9,CASSQTGSSFYEQYF,TGTGCCAGCAGCCAGACAGGTTCCAGCTTCTACGAGCAGTACTTC
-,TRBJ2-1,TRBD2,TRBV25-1,CASRTRLSGRGSGEQFF,TGTGCCAGCAGGACCAGGCTTAGCGGGAGGGGGAGCGGTGAGCAGTTCTTC
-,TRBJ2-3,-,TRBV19,CASRTGQLTDTQYF,TGTGCCAGTAGGACCGGACAGCTCACAGATACGCAGTATTTT
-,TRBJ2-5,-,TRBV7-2,CASSLAAQGGWETQYF,TGTGCCAGCAGCTTAGCAGCCCAGGGAGGTTGGGAGACCCAGTACTTC
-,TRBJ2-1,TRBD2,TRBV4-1,CASSQEKLAGFTGSYNEQFF,TGCGCCAGCAGCCAAGAGAAACTAGCGGGTTTTACCGGCTCCTACAATGAGCAGTTCTTC
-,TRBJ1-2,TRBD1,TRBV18,CASSLSPTGDNYGYTF,TGTGCCAGCTCACTAAGCCCAACAGGGGATAACTATGGCTACACCTTC
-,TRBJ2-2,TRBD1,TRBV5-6,CASSVRGRPGELFF,TGTGCCAGCAGCGTCAGGGGGCGTCCCGGGGAGCTGTTTTTT
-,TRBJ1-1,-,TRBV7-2,CASSLNRENTEAFF,TGTGCCAGCAGCTTAAACCGGGAGAACACTGAAGCTTTCTTT
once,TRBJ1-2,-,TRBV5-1,CASSAGVGYGYTF,TGCGCCAGCAGTGCAGGGGTCGGCTATGGCTACACCTTC
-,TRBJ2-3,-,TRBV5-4,CASSLTGIALDTQYF,TGTGCCAGCAGCTTAACAGGGATAGCACTAGATACGCAGTATTTT
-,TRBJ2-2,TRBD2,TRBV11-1,CASSPLLGLAGTGELFF,TGTGCCAGCAGCCCCCTTCTCGGGCTAGCGGGGACCGGGGAGCTGTTTTTT
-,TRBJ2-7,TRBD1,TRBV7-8,CASSSMGQTYEQYF,TGTGCCAGCAGCTCGATGGGACAGACCTACGAGCAGTACTTC
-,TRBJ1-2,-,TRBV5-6,CASSLRALGPNYGYTF,TGTGCCAGCAGCTTGCGTGCATTGGGGCCTAACTATGGCTACACCTTC
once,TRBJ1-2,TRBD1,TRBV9,CASSVGGQGSHGYTF,TGTGCCAGCAGCGTAGGGGGACAGGGCTCCCATGGCTACACCTTC
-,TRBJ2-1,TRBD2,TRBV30,CAWSPGTSGSDEQFF,TGTGCCTGGAGCCCCGGGACTAGCGGGTCAGATGAGCAGTTCTTC
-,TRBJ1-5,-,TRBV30,CAFAAGEGNQPQHF,TGTGCCTTTGCCGCGGGGGAAGGCAATCAGCCCCAGCATTTT
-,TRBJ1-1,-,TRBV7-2,CASSLIRGRAFF,TGTGCCAGCAGCTTAATTCGGGGTCGGGCTTTCTTT
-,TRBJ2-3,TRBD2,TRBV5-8,CASSVGLAVTDTQYF,TGTGCCAGCAGCGTTGGACTAGCGGTCACAGATACGCAGTATTTT
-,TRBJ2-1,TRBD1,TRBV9,CASSVARVPDRLNEQFF,TGTGCCAGCAGCGTAGCCCGAGTACCGGACAGGTTAAATGAGCAGTTCTTC
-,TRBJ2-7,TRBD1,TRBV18,CASSPGTGDREQYF,TGTGCCAGCTCACCCGGGACAGGGGATCGGGAGCAGTACTTC
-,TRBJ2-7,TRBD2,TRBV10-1,CASSGVRAGGRREQYF,TGCGCCAGCAGTGGAGTACGGGCGGGAGGGCGGCGCGAGCAGTACTTC
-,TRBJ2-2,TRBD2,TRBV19,CASSGTSGGEHGELFF,TGTGCCAGTAGTGGGACTAGCGGGGGGGAGCACGGGGAGCTGTTTTTT
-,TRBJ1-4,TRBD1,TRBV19,CASSPNRDSNEKLFF,TGTGCCAGTAGTCCTAATCGGGACAGTAATGAAAAACTGTTTTTT
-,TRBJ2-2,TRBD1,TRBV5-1,CASSSTLAGGTGELFF,TGCGCCAGCAGCTCCACCCTGGCAGGGGGCACCGGGGAGCTGTTTTTT
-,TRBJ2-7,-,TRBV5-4,CASSLDIGGTYEQYF,TGTGCCAGCAGCTTGGACATCGGAGGGACCTACGAGCAGTACTTC
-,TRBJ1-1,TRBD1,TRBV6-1,CASSTTGDTEAFF,TGTGCCAGCAGTACTACAGGGGACACTGAAGCTTTCTTT
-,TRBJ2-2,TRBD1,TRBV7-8,CASAWDSPNTGELFF,TGTGCCAGCGCCTGGGACAGTCCGAACACCGGGGAGCTGTTTTTT
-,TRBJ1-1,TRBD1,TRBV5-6,CASSLQQGSGFF,TGTGCCAGCAGCTTACAACAGGGGTCGGGTTTCTTT
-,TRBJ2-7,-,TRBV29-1,CSVEGRFSYEQYF,TGCAGCGTTGAAGGCAGATTCTCCTACGAGCAGTACTTC
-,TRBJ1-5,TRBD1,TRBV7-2,CASSLAGGTFQPQHF,TGTGCCAGCAGCTTGGCAGGGGGTACCTTCCAGCCCCAGCATTTT
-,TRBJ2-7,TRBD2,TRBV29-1,CSVVELGGGASYEQYF,TGCAGCGTTGTTGAGTTGGGCGGGGGGGCGTCCTACGAGCAGTACTTC
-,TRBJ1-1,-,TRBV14,CASSQLVETEAFF,TGTGCCAGCAGCCAATTGGTGGAGACTGAAGCTTTCTTT
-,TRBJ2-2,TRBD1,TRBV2,CASNRGGNTGELFF,TGTGCCAGCAACAGGGGCGGGAACACCGGGGAGCTGTTTTTT
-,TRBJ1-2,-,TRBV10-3,CAISESVQGVRGYTF,TGTGCCATCAGTGAGTCCGTACAGGGTGTGAGGGGCTACACCTTC
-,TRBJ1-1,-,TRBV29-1,CSARGGPNTEAFF,TGCAGCGCAAGGGGGGGGCCGAACACTGAAGCTTTCTTT
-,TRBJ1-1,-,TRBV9,CASSVVPGDEAFF,TGTGCCAGCAGCGTAGTTCCCGGGGATGAAGCTTTCTTT
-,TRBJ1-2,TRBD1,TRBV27,CASTRGGTGGFYGYTF,TGTGCCAGCACTCGAGGCGGGACAGGGGGCTTCTATGGCTACACCTTC